This TCR beta chain was recovered during a study of shared clonotypes between healthy human individuals. The wider study: The study used three CD4 naive, three CD4 memory, two CD8 naive and one CD8 memory plate per donor. Broader study findings: In this cohort, only blood was sampled, and tissue repertoires likely differ.

Some 32,000 T cell genomes, or around 0.2 ug DNA, went into the sorted-subset replicate PCRs. Produced via immunoSEQ multiplex PCR; TCRdb's table is partial and in-frame only. The data hold around 2.1 million clones, with approximately 94% observed a single time. CD45RO-negative CD8 cells positively selected for CCR7 made up the naive population, which excluded terminally differentiated effector memory CD45RA+ cells. V lost 2 bases, J lost 6 bases, and 9 bases lay in between. CDR1 is ENHRY, CDR2 SYGVKD, per germline. The CDR3 sequence is 13 residues long. Details on this clone: Antigen specificity is unknown.

Sequenced sample: naive CD8+ T cells from PBMCs. This receptor was identified in a man aged 18 to 30 in good health. Some clones in this sample may be carry-over from other donors' samples. The V and J genes are TRBV10-3 and TRBJ2-3; possibly TRBD2 for D (5 bases). CDR3: CAISERAADTQYF. The CDR3 nucleotides are TGTGCCATCAGTGAGAGAGCGGCGGATACGCAGTATTTT.